What follows is one TCR beta chain and its context. This record comes from a study of cytomegalovirus exposure and HLA in healthy donors. Across the study: Ancestry clustering placed around 81% of several hundred genotyped donors in the Caucasian-associated cluster.

Vbeta (60) and Jbeta (13) primers were used in the PCR. Using immunoSEQ multiplex PCR, the repertoire was profiled, and TCRdb retains in-frame clones only, with some absent. There are some 150,000 clones in the sample; roughly 80% occur only once, and approximately 8.7% lies in the top ten. Germline assignment: CDR1 WNHNN and CDR2 SYGVQD (reference sequence). The CDR3 is made up of 18 amino acids. Trimming removed 2 bases from V and 3 bases from J; junction bases left unmatched: 13. The sequencing input was PBMCs. The rearrangement links TRBV10-1 to TRBJ2-1; TRBD2 matches at 7 bases. This TCR was sampled from a man aged 18 to 29 in good health and CMV-seropositive. The CDR3 nucleotides are TGCGCCAGCAGTGAGACAAAATCGGCTAGCGGCTACTACAATGAGCAGTTCTTC. This translates into CASSETKSASGYYNEQFF.